One sample yielded the 17 T cell receptor beta chains listed below, sequenced in a study of cytomegalovirus exposure and HLA in healthy donors. A multiplex PCR was run with 60 Vbeta primers and 13 Jbeta primers. Assay used: immunoSEQ multiplex PCR; TCRdb lists only in-frame clones, some missing. The sample contains more than 95,000 clones, approximately 72% of which appear only once. Sample: PBMCs. These receptors were collected from a woman aged 70-85 years in good health and CMV-seropositive.

The chain carries TRBV6-5 and TRBJ2-3; 10 nucleotides agree with TRBD2. Germline V gives CDR1 MNHEY, CDR2 SVGAGI. The CDR3 consists of 16 residues. Trimming removed 4 bases from V and 2 bases from J; junction bases left unmatched: 6. CDR3 protein: CASSSTLAGLTDTQYF. CDR3 bases: TGTGCCAGCAGTTCGACACTAGCGGGACTCACAGATACGCAGTATTTT.

This chain uses TRBV10-3 with TRBJ2-7, with 7 nucleotides matching TRBD1. Looked up from germline, CDR1 is ENHRY and CDR2 is SYGVKD. The CDR3 spans 19 residues. With V trimmed by 0 bases and J by 0 bases, 14 bases remained unmatched. CDR3 amino acids: CAISESIISRDRDSYEQYF. CDR3 in DNA: TGTGCCATCAGTGAGTCGATTATATCCCGCGACAGGGACTCCTACGAGCAGTACTTC.

The CDR3 DNA sequence: TGTGCCAGCAGCACCCTAGCGGGGGACTACAATGAGCAGTTCTTC. Translated, it gives CASSTLAGDYNEQFF. The chain combines TRBV7-3 with TRBJ2-1; 10 nucleotides line up with TRBD2. The CDR3 has 15 amino acids. V dropped 5 bases and J dropped 3; count of bases not matched to a gene: 4. Germline CDR1 is SGHTA and CDR2 is FQGTGA.

This clone was detected a few times. V gene TRBV9 combines with J gene TRBJ1-2; D is unclear. CDR1 is SGDLS, CDR2 YYNGEE, per germline. The CDR3 is made up of 13 amino acids. The ends were cut back, 3 bases at V and 2 bases at J, with 8 bases in the middle. CDR3 bases: TGTGCCAGCAGCGACCGCGGAAACTATGGCTACACCTTC. Translating it yields CASSDRGNYGYTF.

This clone was counted between two and nine times. This sequence joins TRBV7-9 and TRBJ2-7, with TRBD1 matching 8 bases. The CDR3 length is 14 residues. The V gene end was trimmed by 6 bases and the J gene end by 3 bases; junction bases not matched to a gene: 7. The V gene's germline CDR1 is SEHNR and CDR2 FQNEAQ (reference sequence). The CDR3 DNA sequence: TGTGCCAGCAGACTGGACAGGGCCAGCTACGAGCAGTACTTC. Amino acids: CASRLDRASYEQYF.

V usage is TRBV29-1 and J usage is TRBJ2-5, with D possibly matching TRBD1 (5 bases). Germline lookup yields CDR1 SQVTM and CDR2 ANQGSEA. Trimming took off 7 bases at V and 7 bases at J, with 13 bases between the two ends. This CDR3 comprises 11 residues. The CDR3 DNA reads as TGCAGCGCTGAGACCCAGGGGACCCAGTACTTC. This codes for CSAETQGTQYF. The complete variable domain, with remaining parts taken from reference TRBV29-1 and TRBJ2-5, reads SAVISQKPSRDICQRGTSLTIQCQVDSQVTMMFWYRQQPGQSLTLIATANQGSEATYESGFVIDKFPISRPNLTFSTLTVSNMSPEDSSIYLCSAETQGTQYFGPGTRLLVL.

V and J are TRBV27 and TRBJ2-7; 9 bases map to TRBD1. Germline V gives CDR1 MNHEY, CDR2 SMNVEV (reference sequence). With 4 bases clipped from V and 2 bases from J, the junction kept 3 bases outside the gene matches. This CDR3 is built from 14 residues. The chain's CDR3 is CASSSGTGPYEQYF. In DNA, the CDR3 is TGTGCCAGCAGTTCCGGGACAGGGCCCTACGAGCAGTACTTC.

CDR3 residues: CASSIYLGGRPYEQYF. The CDR3, as DNA: TGTGCCAGCAGTATATACTTGGGAGGACGACCTTACGAGCAGTACTTC. The gene calls are TRBV27 and TRBJ2-7, with D perhaps matching TRBD2 (6 bases). In germline, CDR1 is MNHEY, CDR2 SMNVEV (reference sequence). V lost 5 bases to trimming and J lost 4 bases, with 21 bases between them. The CDR3 is 16 amino acids.

The V gene is TRBV29-1, the J gene TRBJ1-1, with a tentative D call TRBD1 (5 bases). Germline V lookup: CDR1 SQVTM, CDR2 ANQGSEA. Trimming removed 8 bases from V and 3 bases from J, with 16 bases in between. The CDR3 sequence is 13 residues long. CDR3 DNA: TGCAGCCTAACCCGGGGGAGAGACACTGAAGCTTTCTTT. It translates to CSLTRGRDTEAFF.

The CDR3 spells CARSLAGGTRTGELFF. The CDR3 DNA is TGTGCCAGAAGCTTGGCCGGGGGGACAAGGACCGGGGAGCTGTTTTTT. This chain uses TRBV5-3 with TRBJ2-2, with D maybe TRBD2 (7 bases). TRBV5-3 is labeled an ORF, and its function is uncertain. V was cut by 0 bases and J by 5 bases, with 14 bases left in between. This CDR3 comprises 16 residues.

The CDR3 is CATSSRGLGQPQHF. DNA for the CDR3: TGTGCCACCAGCTCGAGGGGACTCGGTCAGCCCCAGCATTTT. The chain has TRBV15 and TRBJ1-5; D is perhaps TRBD1 (5 bases). The CDR3 is 14 amino acids. The ends were cut back, 5 bases at V and 6 bases at J, with 14 bases in the middle. CDR1 is LNHNV and CDR2 is YYDKDF in the germline V gene (reference sequence).

The chain uses TRBV2 and TRBJ2-1, with 7 bases aligning to TRBD2. This CDR3 comprises 13 residues. V shed 11 bases and J 0 bases; nucleotides not matched to a gene: 4. Germline CDR1 SNHLY, CDR2 FYNNEI. The CDR3 DNA reads TGTGCCGCAAGCGGGGACTCCTACAATGAGCAGTTCTTC. It translates to CAASGDSYNEQFF.

CDR3 sequence (DNA): TGTGCCAGCAGCACGGGACAGGGGCGAGCTTTCTTT. Translation gives CASSTGQGRAFF. This chain joins TRBV9 and TRBJ1-1; 10 bases fit TRBD1. The germline gives CDR1 SGDLS, CDR2 YYNGEE. The V and J ends lost 4 bases and 10 bases, in that order; junction bases with no gene match: 4. This CDR3 spans 12 amino acids.

This clone was recorded once. The J gene is TRBJ1-5, the V gene TRBV19; D uncertain. This CDR3 has 20 residues. V lost 6 bases and J 0 bases, leaving 27 bases between the germline ends. The germline gives CDR1 LNHDA, CDR2 SQIVND (reference sequence). Written as DNA, the CDR3 is TGTGCCAGTAGAGCCAATGACGGCCTGCGGTCGAGGAATAGCAATCAGCCCCAGCATTTT. Translating it yields CASRANDGLRSRNSNQPQHF.

Only a few counts were recorded for this clone. CDR3 nucleotides: TGTGCCAGCAGCTTGGTCAGCGGGGGGGCCTTGGAGACCCAGTACTTC. This translates into CASSLVSGGALETQYF. The rearrangement joins TRBV5-6 to TRBJ2-5, with TRBD2 identical over 10 bases. The ends lost 0 bases at V and 5 bases at J; junction bases unmatched: 7. The CDR3 totals 16 residues. CDR1 SGHDT and CDR2 YYEEEE come from the germline V gene.

The rearrangement links TRBV7-6 to TRBJ2-1, with D tentatively TRBD2 (6 bases). The V end was cut by 1 base, the J end by 12 bases, with 13 bases between. CDR3 length: 13 residues. Germline CDR1 SGHVS, CDR2 FNYEAQ. The DNA of the CDR3 is TGTGCCAGCAGCTTAGTTAGTCAGGGAGGGCAGTTCTTC. It specifies CASSLVSQGGQFF. Filled out from reference TRBV7-6 and TRBJ2-1, the complete variable domain reads GAGVSQSPRYKVTKRGQDVALRCDPISGHVSLYWYRQALGQGPEFLTYFNYEAQQDKSGLPNDRFSAERPEGSISTLTIQRTEQRDSAMYRCASSLVSQGGQFFGPGTRLTVL.

The V and J genes are TRBV7-3 and TRBJ2-3, with TRBD2 matching 7 bases. Per germline, CDR1 SGHTA and CDR2 FQGTGA. CDR3 length: 16 residues. Trimming cost V 2 bases and J 0 bases; bases outside gene matches: 5. The CDR3 reads CASSLWGGLSTDTQYF. The CDR3 nucleotides read TGTGCCAGCAGCTTATGGGGGGGATTAAGCACAGATACGCAGTATTTT.